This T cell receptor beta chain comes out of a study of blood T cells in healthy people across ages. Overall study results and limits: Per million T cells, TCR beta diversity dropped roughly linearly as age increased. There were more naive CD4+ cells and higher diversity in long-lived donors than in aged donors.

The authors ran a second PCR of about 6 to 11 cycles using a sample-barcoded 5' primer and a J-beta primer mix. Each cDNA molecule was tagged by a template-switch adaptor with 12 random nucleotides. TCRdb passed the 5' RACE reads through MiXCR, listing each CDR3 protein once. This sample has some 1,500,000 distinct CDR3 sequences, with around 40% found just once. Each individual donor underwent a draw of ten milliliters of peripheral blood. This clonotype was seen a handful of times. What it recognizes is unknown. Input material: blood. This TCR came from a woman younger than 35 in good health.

The DNA of the CDR3 is TGTGCCAGCACCCCGAACAGGGGACACGAGCAGTACTTC. Protein: CASTPNRGHEQYF. The chain recombines TRBV28 with TRBJ2-7, with 7 bases matching TRBD1. V shed 7 bases and J 5 bases; nucleotides not matched to a gene: 8. Germline V gene sequence: CDR1 MDHEN, CDR2 SYDVKM. The CDR3 contains 13 residues.